One sample yielded the 9 T cell receptor beta chains listed below, sequenced in a study of shared clonotypes between healthy human individuals. Generated by immunoSEQ multiplex PCR, the TCRdb table keeps only in-frame clones and is missing some. This table holds around 2.3 million clones, 95% found once. The source material was naive CD4+ T cells sorted from blood. As for subset: CD45RA+ positively selected. These receptors were taken from a man between 18 and 35 years old in good health.

Concerning this clone itself: Other DNA variants within this sample encode the same CDR3. The V gene is TRBV6-6, the J gene TRBJ2-7; TRBD2 matches 8 bases. Germline values: CDR1 MNHNY, CDR2 SVGAGI (reference sequence). This CDR3 spans 15 amino acids. The J segment lost 0 bases and the V segment lost 2 bases, leaving 3 bases of the junction unmatched. The CDR3 here is CASSYSGGVSYEQYF. CDR3 DNA sequence: TGTGCCAGCAGTTACAGCGGGGGAGTCTCCTACGAGCAGTACTTC.

Concerning this clone: This same CDR3 is encoded by further DNA sequences in the sample. The chain recombines TRBV28 with TRBJ1-4; D is unclear. V shed 5 bases and J shed 0 bases, with 10 bases lying between them. This CDR3 is 15 amino acids long. Germline lookup yields CDR1 MDHEN and CDR2 SYDVKM. Here the CDR3 reads CASSPTGTTNEKLFF. In DNA, the CDR3 is TGTGCCAGCAGTCCAACCGGGACAACTAATGAAAAACTGTTTTTT.

The rearrangement uses TRBV5-4 and TRBJ2-3; D might be TRBD2 (6 bases). The CDR3 spans 15 residues. Germline assignment: CDR1 SGHNT and CDR2 YYREEE (reference sequence). The V and J ends lost 2 bases and 1 base respectively, with 11 bases between them. CDR3: CASSFGERGTDTQYF. The CDR3 region has the DNA TGTGCCAGCAGCTTCGGCGAGCGGGGCACAGATACGCAGTATTTT.

The chain recombines TRBV28 with TRBJ2-1, with TRBD2 as a possible D gene (7 bases). The CDR3 runs 15 residues. Germline V gene sequence: CDR1 MDHEN, CDR2 SYDVKM. Trimming stripped 9 bases from V and 0 bases from J, with 15 bases between. The CDR3 DNA reads as TGTGCCAGTCACCCCCGGGGGGCCTCCTACAATGAGCAGTTCTTC. It specifies CASHPRGASYNEQFF. Full variable domain (outside the CDR3, taken from reference TRBV28 and TRBJ2-1): DVKVTQSSRYLVKRTGEKVFLECVQDMDHENMFWYRQDPGLGLRLIYFSYDVKMKEKGDIPEGYSVSREKKERFSLILESASTNQTSMYLCASHPRGASYNEQFFGPGTRLTVL.

The V gene is TRBV13, the J gene TRBJ2-7, with D perhaps TRBD2 (6 bases). The V and J ends lost 5 bases and 3 bases respectively, with 11 bases between them. This CDR3 spans 13 amino acids. Germline V lookup: CDR1 PRHDT, CDR2 FYEKMQ (reference sequence). In nucleotides, the CDR3 is TGTGCCAGCAGCCCGTCCGGGAGCTACGAGCAGTACTTC. This gives the protein CASSPSGSYEQYF.

The V and J genes are TRBV11-2 and TRBJ2-3; D may be TRBD1 or TRBD2 (5 bases each). CDR3 length: 15 amino acids. Germline loops: CDR1 SGHAT, CDR2 FQNNGV. V shed 3 bases and J shed 0 bases, with 10 bases lying between them. DNA of the CDR3: TGTGCCAGCAGCTTGCTAGAGGGGAGCACAGATACGCAGTATTTT. Its translation: CASSLLEGSTDTQYF.

The rearrangement links TRBV7-9 to TRBJ2-7, with D tentatively TRBD1 (6 bases). The germline V gene encodes CDR1 SEHNR and CDR2 FQNEAQ (reference sequence). The CDR3 runs to 14 residues. V was trimmed by 4 bases and J by 0 bases, leaving 10 bases between them. The chain's CDR3 is CASSSWTVSYEQYF. The CDR3 DNA sequence: TGTGCCAGCAGCTCGTGGACAGTCTCCTACGAGCAGTACTTC.

This chain joins TRBV7-9 and TRBJ1-4, with 7 bases matching TRBD1. The CDR3 spans 14 residues. Germline assignment: CDR1 SEHNR and CDR2 FQNEAQ (reference sequence). V trimming: 5 bases; J trimming: 10 bases; junction bases outside the gene matches: 10. For the CDR3, the DNA is TGTGCCAGCAGCGTGGGACAGCCGCCTCGAAAACTGTTTTTT. Amino acids: CASSVGQPPRKLFF.

This rearrangement joins TRBV11-3 to TRBJ2-3; 13 nucleotides align to TRBD2. V gave up 2 bases and J gave up 4 bases; unmatched junction bases: 3. Germline CDR1 is SGHNT and CDR2 is YENEEA. The CDR3 is 16 amino acids. The CDR3 DNA is TGTGCCAGCAGCTTAAGGACTAGCGGGGGCGCAGATACGCAGTATTTT. Its protein is CASSLRTSGGADTQYF.